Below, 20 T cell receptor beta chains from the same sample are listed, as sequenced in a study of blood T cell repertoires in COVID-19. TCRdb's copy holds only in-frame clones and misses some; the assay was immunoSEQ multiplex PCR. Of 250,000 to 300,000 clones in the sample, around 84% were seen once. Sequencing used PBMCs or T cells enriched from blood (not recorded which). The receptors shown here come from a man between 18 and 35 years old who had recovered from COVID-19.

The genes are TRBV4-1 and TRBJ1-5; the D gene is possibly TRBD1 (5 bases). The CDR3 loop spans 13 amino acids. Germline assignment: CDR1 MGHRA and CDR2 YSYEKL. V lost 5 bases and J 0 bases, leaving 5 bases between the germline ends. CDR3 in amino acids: CASSDSSNQPQHF. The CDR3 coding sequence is TGCGCCAGCAGCGACAGTAGCAATCAGCCCCAGCATTTT.

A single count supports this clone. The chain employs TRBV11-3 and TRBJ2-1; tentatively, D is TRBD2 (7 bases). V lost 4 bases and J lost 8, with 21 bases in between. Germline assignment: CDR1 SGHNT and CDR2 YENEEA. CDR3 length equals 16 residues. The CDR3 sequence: CASSSPSRGGRDEQFF. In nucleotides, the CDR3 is TGTGCCAGCAGCTCCCCATCGCGAGGGGGGAGGGATGAGCAGTTCTTC.

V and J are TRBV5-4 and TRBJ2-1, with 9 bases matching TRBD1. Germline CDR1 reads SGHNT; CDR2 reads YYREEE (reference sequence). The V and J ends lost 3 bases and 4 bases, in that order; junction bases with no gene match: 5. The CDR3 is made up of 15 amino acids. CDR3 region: CASSSDRGSYNEQFF. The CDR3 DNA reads TGTGCCAGCAGCTCCGACAGGGGGTCGTACAATGAGCAGTTCTTC.

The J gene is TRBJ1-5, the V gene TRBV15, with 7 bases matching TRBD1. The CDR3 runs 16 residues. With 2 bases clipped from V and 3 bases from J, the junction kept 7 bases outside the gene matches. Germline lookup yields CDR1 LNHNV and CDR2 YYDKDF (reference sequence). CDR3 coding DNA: TGTGCCACCAGCAGACCTCAGACAGGGCTCAATCAGCCCCAGCATTTT. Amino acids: CATSRPQTGLNQPQHF.

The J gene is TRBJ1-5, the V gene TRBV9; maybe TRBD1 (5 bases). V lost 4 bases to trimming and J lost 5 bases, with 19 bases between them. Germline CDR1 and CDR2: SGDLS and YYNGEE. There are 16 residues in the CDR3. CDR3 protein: CASSPGGLGEDQPQHF. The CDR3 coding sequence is TGTGCCAGCAGCCCCGGGGGACTCGGTGAGGATCAGCCCCAGCATTTT. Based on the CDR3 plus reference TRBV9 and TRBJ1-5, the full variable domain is DSGVTQTPKHLITATGQRVTLRCSPRSGDLSVYWYQQSLDQGLQFLIQYYNGEERAKGNILERFSAQQFPDLHSELNLSSLELGDSALYFCASSPGGLGEDQPQHFGDGTRLSIL.

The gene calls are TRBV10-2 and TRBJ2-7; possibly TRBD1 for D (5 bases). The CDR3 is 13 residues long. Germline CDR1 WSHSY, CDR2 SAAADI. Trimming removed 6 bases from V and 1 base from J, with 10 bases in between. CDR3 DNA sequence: TGCGCCAGCAGCCCAGACAGTTCCTACGAGCAGTACTTC. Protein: CASSPDSSYEQYF.

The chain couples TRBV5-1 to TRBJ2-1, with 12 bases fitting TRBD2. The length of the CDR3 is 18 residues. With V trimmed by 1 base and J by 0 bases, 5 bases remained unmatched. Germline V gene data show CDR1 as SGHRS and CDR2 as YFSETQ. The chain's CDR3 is CASSLTSGRPSSYNEQFF. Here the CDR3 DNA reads TGCGCCAGCAGCTTGACTAGCGGGAGGCCTAGCTCCTACAATGAGCAGTTCTTC. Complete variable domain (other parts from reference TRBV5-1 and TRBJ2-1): KAGVTQTPRYLIKTRGQQVTLSCSPISGHRSVSWYQQTPGQGLQFLFEYFSETQRNKGNFPGRFSGRQFSNSRSEMNVSTLELGDSALYLCASSLTSGRPSSYNEQFFGPGTRLTVL.

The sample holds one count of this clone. This CDR3 is CASSKLGLAGAYNEQFF. CDR3 nucleotides: TGTGCCAGTAGTAAACTGGGACTAGCGGGAGCCTACAATGAGCAGTTCTTC. The chain uses TRBV19 and TRBJ2-1; 14 bases are a match to TRBD2. The CDR3 loop spans 17 amino acids. The V segment lost 4 bases and the J segment 2 bases; nucleotides outside the gene matches: 4. The V gene's germline CDR1 is LNHDA and CDR2 SQIVND (reference sequence). The variable domain in full, completed from reference TRBV19 and TRBJ2-1, reads DGGITQSPKYLFRKEGQNVTLSCEQNLNHDAMYWYRQDPGQGLRLIYYSQIVNDFQKGDIAEGYSVSREKKESFPLTVTSAQKNPTAFYLCASSKLGLAGAYNEQFFGPGTRLTVL.

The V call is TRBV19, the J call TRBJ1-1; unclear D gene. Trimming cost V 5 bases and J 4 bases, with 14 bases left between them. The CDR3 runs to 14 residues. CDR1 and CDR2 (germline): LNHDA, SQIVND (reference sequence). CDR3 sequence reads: CASSEARLFTEAFF. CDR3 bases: TGTGCCAGTAGTGAGGCCCGTCTGTTCACTGAAGCTTTCTTT.

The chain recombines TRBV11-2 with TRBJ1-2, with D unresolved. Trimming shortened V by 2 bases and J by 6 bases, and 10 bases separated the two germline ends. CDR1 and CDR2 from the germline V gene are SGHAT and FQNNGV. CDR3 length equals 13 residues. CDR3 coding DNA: TGTGCCAGCAGCTTACAGGTTTCCCATGGCTACACCTTC. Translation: CASSLQVSHGYTF.

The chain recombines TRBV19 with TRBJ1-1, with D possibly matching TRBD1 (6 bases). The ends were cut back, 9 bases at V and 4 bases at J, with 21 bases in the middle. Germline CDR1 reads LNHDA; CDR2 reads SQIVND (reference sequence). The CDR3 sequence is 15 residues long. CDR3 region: CASNTGYRLSTEAFF. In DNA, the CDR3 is TGTGCCAGCAACACAGGGTATCGATTGAGCACTGAAGCTTTCTTT.

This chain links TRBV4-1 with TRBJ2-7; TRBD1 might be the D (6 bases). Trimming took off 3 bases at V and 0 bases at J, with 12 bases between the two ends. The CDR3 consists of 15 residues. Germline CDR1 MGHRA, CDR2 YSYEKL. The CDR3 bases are TGCGCCAGCAGCCAGGGGACGGACAGCTCCTACGAGCAGTACTTC. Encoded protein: CASSQGTDSSYEQYF.

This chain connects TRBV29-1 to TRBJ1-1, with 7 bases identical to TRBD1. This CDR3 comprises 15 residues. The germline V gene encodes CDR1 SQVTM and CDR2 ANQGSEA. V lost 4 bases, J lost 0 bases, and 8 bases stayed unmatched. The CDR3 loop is CSVVGQAVMNTEAFF. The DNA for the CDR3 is TGCAGCGTTGTAGGACAGGCCGTAATGAACACTGAAGCTTTCTTT.

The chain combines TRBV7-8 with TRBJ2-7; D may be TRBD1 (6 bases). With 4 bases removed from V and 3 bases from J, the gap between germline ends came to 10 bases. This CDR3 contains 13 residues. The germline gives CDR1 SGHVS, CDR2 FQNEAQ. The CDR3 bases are TGTGCCAGCAGCTCGGACAGTTACTACGAGCAGTACTTC. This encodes CASSSDSYYEQYF.

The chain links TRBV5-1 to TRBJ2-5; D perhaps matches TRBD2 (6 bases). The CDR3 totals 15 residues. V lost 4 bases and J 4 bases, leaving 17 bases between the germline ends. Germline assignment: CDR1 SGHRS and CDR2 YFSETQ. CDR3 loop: CASSRTPGVGETQYF. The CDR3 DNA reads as TGCGCCAGCAGCCGGACCCCGGGGGTTGGAGAGACCCAGTACTTC.

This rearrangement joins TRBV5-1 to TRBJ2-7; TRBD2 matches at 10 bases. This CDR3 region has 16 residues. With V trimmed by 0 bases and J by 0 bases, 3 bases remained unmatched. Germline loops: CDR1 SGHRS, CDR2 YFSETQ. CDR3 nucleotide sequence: TGCGCCAGCAGCTTGGATCTAGCGGGGGCCTCCTACGAGCAGTACTTC. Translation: CASSLDLAGASYEQYF.

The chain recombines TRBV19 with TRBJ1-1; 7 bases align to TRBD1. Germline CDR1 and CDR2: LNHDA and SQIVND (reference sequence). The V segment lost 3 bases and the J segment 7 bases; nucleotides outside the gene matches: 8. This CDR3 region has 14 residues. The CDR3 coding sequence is TGTGCCAGTAGTATGAGAGGGGGCCCGGATGAAGCTTTCTTT. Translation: CASSMRGGPDEAFF.

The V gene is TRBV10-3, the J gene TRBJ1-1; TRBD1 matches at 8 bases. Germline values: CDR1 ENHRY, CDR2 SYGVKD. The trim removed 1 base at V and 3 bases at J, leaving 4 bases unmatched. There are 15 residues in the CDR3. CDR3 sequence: CAISEYGQGDTEAFF. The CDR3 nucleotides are TGTGCCATCAGTGAGTACGGACAGGGCGACACTGAAGCTTTCTTT.

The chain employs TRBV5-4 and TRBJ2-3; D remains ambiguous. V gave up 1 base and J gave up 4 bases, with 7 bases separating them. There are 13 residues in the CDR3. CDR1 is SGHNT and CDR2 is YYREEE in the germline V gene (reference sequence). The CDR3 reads CASSLPPADTQYF. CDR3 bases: TGTGCCAGCAGCTTGCCCCCCGCAGATACGCAGTATTTT.

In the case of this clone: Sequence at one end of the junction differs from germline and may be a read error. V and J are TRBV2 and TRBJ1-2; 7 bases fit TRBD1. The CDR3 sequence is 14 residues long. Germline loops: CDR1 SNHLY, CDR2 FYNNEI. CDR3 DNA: TGTGCCAGCAGTGACCCCTTTGACAGGGTCCGTTTCGCCTTC. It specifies CASSDPFDRVRFAF.